These 22 T cell receptor beta chains were sequenced from one sample in a study of T cell responses to AZD1222 COVID-19 vaccine. Sequenced by immunoSEQ multiplex PCR; TCRdb stores in-frame clones only, minus some. The table has roughly 130,000 clones, 88% seen once. The sequenced sample was peripheral blood, obtained on day 0 of MenACWY control vaccination. All receptors derive from an adult in good health.

The table lists this clone with a count of one. The chain uses TRBV7-9 and TRBJ2-1; maybe TRBD2 (5 bases). This CDR3 contains 14 residues. With 5 bases removed from V and 9 bases from J, the gap between germline ends came to 17 bases. Germline lookup yields CDR1 SEHNR and CDR2 FQNEAQ (reference sequence). This CDR3 is CASSTGVLWGEQFF. CDR3 DNA sequence: TGTGCCAGCAGCACCGGGGTCCTATGGGGTGAGCAGTTCTTC.

The chain is built from TRBV12-3 or TRBV12-4 and TRBJ2-7; D not resolved. The CDR3 runs to 12 residues. V lost 6 bases and J 5 bases, leaving 11 bases between the germline ends. The CDR3 DNA sequence: TGTGCCAGCAGCAAAACTATGGACGAGCAGTACTTC. It codes for CASSKTMDEQYF.

The table lists this clone with a count of one. This rearrangement joins TRBV5-1 to TRBJ1-6, with 9 bases that match TRBD1. This CDR3 comprises 15 residues. V shed 0 bases, J shed 10 bases, and the junction held 5 bases outside the gene matches. CDR1 and CDR2 (germline): SGHRS, YFSETQ. The CDR3 coding sequence is TGCGCCAGCAGCTTGGACAGGGGGCAGGGATCACCCCTCCACTTT. It translates to CASSLDRGQGSPLHF.

This chain connects TRBV18 to TRBJ1-1; TRBD1 matches 9 bases. J lost 0 bases, V lost 2 bases, and 4 bases had no gene match. Germline V gene sequence: CDR1 KGHSH, CDR2 LQKENI. CDR3 length: 16 amino acids. The CDR3 DNA is TGTGCCAGCTCACCAGTGGGACAGGGTTTGAACACTGAAGCTTTCTTT. It is translated as CASSPVGQGLNTEAFF.

Regarding this clone: The junction does not match germline at one end; this may be a read error. The chain recombines TRBV7-7 with TRBJ2-1; 7 bases map to TRBD1. Germline V gene data show CDR1 as SSHAT and CDR2 as FNYEAQ (reference sequence). The CDR3 covers 14 residues. This chain's CDR3 is CASSPGGTYNEQFF. CDR3 sequence (DNA): TGTGCTAGCAGCCCAGGGGGTACCTACAATGAGCAGTTCTTC.

The chain uses TRBV28 and TRBJ1-2; perhaps TRBD1 as D (5 bases). Between the trimmed V and J ends, which lost 2 bases and 8 bases, there was a span of 12 bases. In germline, CDR1 is MDHEN, CDR2 SYDVKM. The CDR3 sequence is 13 residues long. In DNA form, the CDR3 reads TGTGCCAGCAGTTTAGGTCGGCGACAGGGCTACACCTTC. Translation: CASSLGRRQGYTF.

The chain has TRBV28 and TRBJ2-2; tentative D call: TRBD2 (7 bases). Germline CDR1 is MDHEN and CDR2 is SYDVKM. V was shortened by 10 bases and J by 1 base, with 31 bases between the two germline ends. The CDR3 sequence is 20 residues long. Here the CDR3 reads CATPLGGGFAPAKNTGELFF. CDR3 nucleotide sequence: TGTGCCACTCCACTAGGGGGGGGCTTCGCACCCGCGAAGAACACCGGGGAGCTGTTTTTT.

This clone has only a few counts. This chain connects TRBV6-5 to TRBJ1-4; a weak D match, TRBD1 (5 bases). Germline CDR1 is MNHEY and CDR2 is SVGAGI. The CDR3 is made up of 15 amino acids. Trimming cost V 8 bases and J 6 bases, with 19 bases left between them. CDR3 loop: CASSEAQGLYEKLFF. CDR3 DNA sequence: TGTGCCAGCTCAGAAGCTCAGGGTTTATATGAAAAACTGTTTTTT.

The gene calls are TRBV5-1 and TRBJ1-1; D gene ambiguous. Trimming removed 3 bases at V and 6 bases at J, with 9 bases between. The CDR3 runs 12 residues. The V gene's germline CDR1 is SGHRS and CDR2 YFSETQ. The CDR3 DNA sequence: TGCGCCAGCAGCTCAAACTCGGCTGAAGCTTTCTTT. As protein: CASSSNSAEAFF.

This chain links TRBV28 with TRBJ2-7, with TRBD1 as a possible D gene (6 bases). CDR3 length: 14 residues. Germline CDR1 is MDHEN and CDR2 is SYDVKM. Between the trimmed V and J ends, which lost 4 bases and 4 bases, there was a span of 14 bases. CDR3 sequence (DNA): TGTGCCAGCAGTTCAGGGGCCCCGCCTTACGAGCAGTACTTC. Protein: CASSSGAPPYEQYF. Full variable domain (remainder filled in from reference TRBV28 and TRBJ2-7): DVKVTQSSRYLVKRTGEKVFLECVQDMDHENMFWYRQDPGLGLRLIYFSYDVKMKEKGDIPEGYSVSREKKERFSLILESASTNQTSMYLCASSSGAPPYEQYFGPGTRLTVT.

This clone was seen a handful of times. This rearrangement joins TRBV11-2 to TRBJ1-1, with no clear D. Germline V lookup: CDR1 SGHAT, CDR2 FQNNGV. The CDR3 has 16 amino acids. V was cut by 3 bases and J by 4 bases, with 18 bases left in between. The CDR3 sequence: CASSLSGDILLTEAFF. In DNA, the CDR3 is TGTGCCAGCAGCTTGAGCGGGGATATCCTGCTCACTGAAGCTTTCTTT.

V usage is TRBV10-3 and J usage is TRBJ2-3; D is perhaps TRBD2 (5 bases). Germline-derived CDR1 and CDR2 are ENHRY and SYGVKD. This CDR3 has 16 amino acids. V lost 2 bases, J lost 2 bases, and 14 bases lay in between. The CDR3 loop is CAISEGSGFFTDTQYF. CDR3 coding DNA: TGTGCCATCAGTGAGGGGTCGGGGTTTTTCACAGATACGCAGTATTTT.

V gene TRBV28 combines with J gene TRBJ2-7; D unclear. The V and J ends lost 3 bases and 6 bases respectively, with 18 bases between them. CDR3 length: 15 residues. Germline assignment: CDR1 MDHEN and CDR2 SYDVKM. CDR3 protein: CASSFHARSIAEQYF. In DNA, the CDR3 is TGTGCCAGCAGTTTCCATGCCCGCTCAATCGCCGAGCAGTACTTC.

This chain joins TRBV6-6 and TRBJ1-6; D unresolved. Trimming shortened V by 10 bases and J by 0 bases, and 7 bases separated the two germline ends. This CDR3 has 13 residues. Germline V CDR1 and CDR2: MNHNY, SVGAGI (reference sequence). The CDR3 reads CATMSSYNSPLHF. The DNA for the CDR3 is TGTGCCACCATGAGCTCCTATAATTCACCCCTCCACTTT.

The chain joins TRBV18 to TRBJ2-5, with D unresolved. V lost 9 bases and J lost 1, with 12 bases in between. Germline CDR1 is KGHSH and CDR2 is LQKENI. The CDR3 runs to 13 residues. In DNA, the CDR3 is TGTGCCAGTAGACCGGGCCTCCAAGAGACCCAGTACTTC. This codes for CASRPGLQETQYF. The complete variable domain, with remaining parts taken from reference TRBV18 and TRBJ2-5, reads NAGVMQNPRHLVRRRGQEARLRCSPMKGHSHVYWYRQLPEEGLKFMVYLQKENIIDESGMPKERFSAEFPKEGPSILRIQQVVRGDSAAYFCASRPGLQETQYFGPGTRLLVL.

V and J are TRBV6-5 and TRBJ2-7; tentatively, D is TRBD1 (7 bases). This CDR3 is 14 amino acids long. Germline assignment: CDR1 MNHEY and CDR2 SVGAGI. V shed 6 bases and J shed 6 bases, with 18 bases lying between them. CDR3 nucleotides: TGTGCCAGCAGAGGCGGGACAGAGCAGGGCGAGCAGTACTTC. Protein: CASRGGTEQGEQYF.

The chain employs TRBV14 and TRBJ2-3, with D maybe TRBD2 (5 bases). Germline-derived CDR1 and CDR2 are SGHDN and FVKESK. V was pared by 0 bases and J by 12 bases, with 13 bases between. The CDR3 is 13 residues long. Here the CDR3 reads CASSQDRVTSQYF. CDR3 nucleotide sequence: TGTGCCAGCAGCCAAGATAGAGTTACTAGTCAGTATTTT. The full variable domain, rest sourced from reference TRBV14 and TRBJ2-3, is EAGVTQFPSHSVIEKGQTVTLRCDPISGHDNLYWYRRVMGKEIKFLLHFVKESKQDESGMPNNRFLAERTGGTYSTLKVQPAELEDSGVYFCASSQDRVTSQYFGPGTRLTVL.

V gene TRBV5-1 combines with J gene TRBJ1-1, with D perhaps matching TRBD1 (5 bases). The V end was cut by 3 bases, the J end by 6 bases, with 9 bases between. Germline CDR1 is SGHRS and CDR2 is YFSETQ. The CDR3 consists of 12 residues. The CDR3 DNA is TGCGCCAGCAGCTCAGGGACCGCTGAAGCTTTCTTT. The encoded protein is CASSSGTAEAFF.

CDR3 nucleotides: TGCGCCGGGTCCACAGGGCGTCTAGCGGGGACCTACAATGAGCAGTTCTTC. It codes for CAGSTGRLAGTYNEQFF. The chain carries TRBV23-1 and TRBJ2-1; 9 bases align to TRBD2. TRBV23-1 is labeled an ORF, and its function is uncertain. This CDR3 has 17 amino acids. J was trimmed by 2 bases and V by 11 bases; bases with no gene match: 16.

A single count supports this clone. The chain joins TRBV5-1 to TRBJ2-7, with a tentative D call TRBD1 (5 bases). This CDR3 spans 15 amino acids. V lost 0 bases to trimming and J lost 3 bases, with 13 bases between them. Per the germline V gene, CDR1 is SGHRS and CDR2 is YFSETQ. The CDR3 reads CASSLASDSRYEQYF. DNA for the CDR3: TGCGCCAGCAGCTTGGCCTCTGACAGTCGCTACGAGCAGTACTTC.

V is TRBV28 and J is TRBJ2-4; the D is unclear. The germline V and J ends were trimmed by 6 bases and 0 bases, with 15 bases remaining between them. CDR3 length: 16 amino acids. CDR1 and CDR2 (germline): MDHEN, SYDVKM. The CDR3 protein is CASRVRENLAKNIQYF. The CDR3 nucleotides are TGTGCCAGCAGGGTTAGGGAAAATTTAGCCAAAAACATTCAGTACTTC.

The CDR3 loop is CASRNSGSEKLFF. The CDR3 region has the DNA TGCGCCAGCCGCAACAGTGGGTCCGAAAAACTGTTTTTT. The V gene is TRBV5-1, the J gene TRBJ1-4; unclear D gene. Germline loops: CDR1 SGHRS, CDR2 YFSETQ. The V and J ends lost 7 bases and 8 bases respectively, with 15 bases between them. The CDR3 is made up of 13 amino acids.